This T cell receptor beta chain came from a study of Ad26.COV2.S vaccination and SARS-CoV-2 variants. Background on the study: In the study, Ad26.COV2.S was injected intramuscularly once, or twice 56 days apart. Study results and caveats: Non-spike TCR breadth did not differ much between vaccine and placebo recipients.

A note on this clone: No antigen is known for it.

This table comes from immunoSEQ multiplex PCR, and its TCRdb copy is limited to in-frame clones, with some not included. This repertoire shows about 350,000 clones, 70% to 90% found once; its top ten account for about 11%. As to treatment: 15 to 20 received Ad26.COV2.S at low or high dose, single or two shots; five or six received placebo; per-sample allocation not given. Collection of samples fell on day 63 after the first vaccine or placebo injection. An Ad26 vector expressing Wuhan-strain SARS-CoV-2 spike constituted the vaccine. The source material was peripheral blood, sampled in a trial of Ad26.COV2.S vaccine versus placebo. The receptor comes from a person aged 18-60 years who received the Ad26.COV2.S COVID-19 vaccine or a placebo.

As DNA, the CDR3 is TGTGCCTGGAGTGAGGCGGGAGGGCCTGGGGAGACCCAGTACTTC. This translates into CAWSEAGGPGETQYF. The genes are TRBV30 and TRBJ2-5, with 9 bases fitting TRBD2. CDR1 is GTSNPN and CDR2 is SVGIG in the germline V gene (reference sequence). V gave up 1 base and J gave up 5 bases; unmatched junction bases: 8. The CDR3 covers 15 residues.